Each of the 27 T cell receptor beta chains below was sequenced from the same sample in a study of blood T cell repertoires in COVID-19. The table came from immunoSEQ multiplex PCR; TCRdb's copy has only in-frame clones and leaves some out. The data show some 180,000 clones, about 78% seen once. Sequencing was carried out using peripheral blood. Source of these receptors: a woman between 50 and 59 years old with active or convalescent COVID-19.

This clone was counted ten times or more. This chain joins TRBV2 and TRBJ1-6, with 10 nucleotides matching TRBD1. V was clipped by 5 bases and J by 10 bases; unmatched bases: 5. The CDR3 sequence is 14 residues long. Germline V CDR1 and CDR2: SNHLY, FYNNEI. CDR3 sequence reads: CASSLGQGRSPLHF. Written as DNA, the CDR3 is TGTGCCAGCAGTTTGGGACAGGGGAGGTCACCCCTCCACTTT.

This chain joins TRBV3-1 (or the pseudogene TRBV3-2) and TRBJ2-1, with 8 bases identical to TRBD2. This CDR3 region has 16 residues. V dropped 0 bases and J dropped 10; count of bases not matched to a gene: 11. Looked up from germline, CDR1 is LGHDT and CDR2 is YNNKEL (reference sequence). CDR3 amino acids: CASSQDGAGGLGEQFF. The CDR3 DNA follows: TGTGCCAGCAGCCAAGATGGGGCGGGAGGACTGGGGGAGCAGTTCTTC.

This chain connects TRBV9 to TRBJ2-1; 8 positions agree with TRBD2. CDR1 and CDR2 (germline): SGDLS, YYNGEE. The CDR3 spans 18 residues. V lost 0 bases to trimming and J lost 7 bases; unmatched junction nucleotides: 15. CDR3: CASSVGPTPTGGVNEQFF. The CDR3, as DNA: TGTGCCAGCAGCGTAGGCCCCACCCCCACGGGGGGGGTGAATGAGCAGTTCTTC.

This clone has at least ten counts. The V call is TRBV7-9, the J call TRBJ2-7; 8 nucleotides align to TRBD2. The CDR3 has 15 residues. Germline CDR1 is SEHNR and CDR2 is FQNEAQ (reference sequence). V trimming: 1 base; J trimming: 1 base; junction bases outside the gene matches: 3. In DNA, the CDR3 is TGTGCCAGCAGCTTAGTCGGGACTAGTTCCTACGAGCAGTACTTC. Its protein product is CASSLVGTSSYEQYF.

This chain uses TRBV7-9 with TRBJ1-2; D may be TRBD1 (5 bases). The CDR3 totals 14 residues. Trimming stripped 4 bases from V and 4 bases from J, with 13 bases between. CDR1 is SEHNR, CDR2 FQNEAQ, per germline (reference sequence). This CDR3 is CASSSALQGYGYTF. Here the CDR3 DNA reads TGTGCCAGCAGCTCGGCTCTTCAGGGCTATGGCTACACCTTC. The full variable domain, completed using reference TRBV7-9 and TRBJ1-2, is DTGVSQNPRHKITKRGQNVTFRCDPISEHNRLYWYRQTLGQGPEFLTYFQNEAQLEKSRLLSDRFSAERPKGSFSTLEIQRTEQGDSAMYLCASSSALQGYGYTFGSGTRLTVV.

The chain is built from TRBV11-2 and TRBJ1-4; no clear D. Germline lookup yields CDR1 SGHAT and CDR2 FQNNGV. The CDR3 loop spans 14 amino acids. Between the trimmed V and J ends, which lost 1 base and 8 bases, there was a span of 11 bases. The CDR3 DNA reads TGTGCCAGCAGCTTAGCGGGAGATTTAGAAAAACTGTTTTTT. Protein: CASSLAGDLEKLFF.

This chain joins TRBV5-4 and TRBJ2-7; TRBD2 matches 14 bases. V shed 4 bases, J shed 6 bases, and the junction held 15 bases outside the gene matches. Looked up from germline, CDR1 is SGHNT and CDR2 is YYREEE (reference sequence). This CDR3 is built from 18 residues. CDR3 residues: CASSLPIAGLAGASEQYF. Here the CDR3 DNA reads TGTGCCAGCAGCCTACCCATAGCGGGACTAGCGGGAGCTTCCGAGCAGTACTTC.

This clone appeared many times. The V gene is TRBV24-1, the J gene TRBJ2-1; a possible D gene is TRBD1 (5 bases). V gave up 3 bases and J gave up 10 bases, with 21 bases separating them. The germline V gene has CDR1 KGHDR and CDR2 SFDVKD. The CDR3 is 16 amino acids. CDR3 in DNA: TGTGCCACCAGTGATCCGGACATTTTGAGTTTGTGGGAGCAGTTCTTC. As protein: CATSDPDILSLWEQFF.

The CDR3 protein is CAWSVTGVVGYTF. DNA for the CDR3: TGTGCCTGGAGTGTAACGGGAGTTGTAGGCTACACCTTC. This chain joins TRBV30 and TRBJ1-2; no definite D call. Per the germline V gene, CDR1 is GTSNPN and CDR2 is SVGIG (reference sequence). This CDR3 has 13 amino acids. Trimming shortened V by 0 bases and J by 8 bases, and 13 bases separated the two germline ends.

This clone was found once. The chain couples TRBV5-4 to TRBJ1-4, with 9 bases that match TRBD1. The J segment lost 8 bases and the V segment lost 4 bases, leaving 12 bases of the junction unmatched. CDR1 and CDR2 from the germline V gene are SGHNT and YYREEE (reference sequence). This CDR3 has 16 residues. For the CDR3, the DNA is TGTGCCAGCAGCCAATTAACCGGGACAGGGAACGAAAAACTGTTTTTT. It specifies CASSQLTGTGNEKLFF.

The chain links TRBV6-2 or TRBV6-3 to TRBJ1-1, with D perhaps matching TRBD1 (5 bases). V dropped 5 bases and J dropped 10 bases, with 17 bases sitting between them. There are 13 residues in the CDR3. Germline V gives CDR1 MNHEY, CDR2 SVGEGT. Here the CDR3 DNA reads TGTGCCAGCAGTCTCCAACTTTACACAGGAGCTTTCTTT. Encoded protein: CASSLQLYTGAFF.

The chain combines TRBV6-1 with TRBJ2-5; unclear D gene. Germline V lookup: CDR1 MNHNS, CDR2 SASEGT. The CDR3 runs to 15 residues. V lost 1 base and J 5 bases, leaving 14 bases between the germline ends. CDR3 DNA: TGTGCCAGCAGTGAAGTCTTTTCGCATCGGGAGACCCAGTACTTC. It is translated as CASSEVFSHRETQYF.

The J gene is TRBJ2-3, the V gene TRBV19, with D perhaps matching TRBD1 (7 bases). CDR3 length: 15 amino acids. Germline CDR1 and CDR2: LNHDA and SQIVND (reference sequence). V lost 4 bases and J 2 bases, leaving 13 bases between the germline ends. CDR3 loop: CASSKEGALTDTQYF. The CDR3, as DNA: TGTGCCAGTAGTAAGGAGGGGGCCCTCACAGATACGCAGTATTTT.

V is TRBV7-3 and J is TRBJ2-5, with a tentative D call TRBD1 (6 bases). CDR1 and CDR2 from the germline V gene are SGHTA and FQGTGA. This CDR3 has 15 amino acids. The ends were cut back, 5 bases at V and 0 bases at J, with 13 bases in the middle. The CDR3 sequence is CASSPQTGNQETQYF. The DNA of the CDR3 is TGTGCCAGCAGCCCTCAGACAGGAAACCAAGAGACCCAGTACTTC.

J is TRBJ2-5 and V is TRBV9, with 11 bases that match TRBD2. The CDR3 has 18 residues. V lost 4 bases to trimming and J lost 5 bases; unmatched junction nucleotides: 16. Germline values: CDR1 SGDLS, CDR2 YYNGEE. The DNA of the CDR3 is TGTGCCAGCAGCCCACGCGGTAGCGGGAGGGCCGGTGAGGAGACCCAGTACTTC. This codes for CASSPRGSGRAGEETQYF.

CDR3 loop: CASSADRNVYNEQFF. CDR3 bases: TGTGCCAGCAGCGCCGACAGGAACGTCTACAATGAGCAGTTCTTC. This chain joins TRBV5-4 and TRBJ2-1, with D perhaps TRBD1 (6 bases). The germline V and J ends were trimmed by 4 bases and 3 bases, with 14 bases remaining between them. The CDR3 is made up of 15 amino acids. Germline CDR1 reads SGHNT; CDR2 reads YYREEE (reference sequence).

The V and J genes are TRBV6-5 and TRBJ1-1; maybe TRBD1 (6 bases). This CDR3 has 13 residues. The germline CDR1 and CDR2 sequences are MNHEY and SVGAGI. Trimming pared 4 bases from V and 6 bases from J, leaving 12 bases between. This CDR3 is CASSLDSISEAFF. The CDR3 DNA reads TGTGCCAGCAGTTTGGACAGTATCTCTGAAGCTTTCTTT.

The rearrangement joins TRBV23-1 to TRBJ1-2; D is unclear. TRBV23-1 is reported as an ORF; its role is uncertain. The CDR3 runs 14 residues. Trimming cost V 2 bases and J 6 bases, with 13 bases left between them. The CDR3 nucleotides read TGCGCCAGCAGTCAAGGCGGAGCTTGGGATGGCTACACCTTC. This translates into CASSQGGAWDGYTF.

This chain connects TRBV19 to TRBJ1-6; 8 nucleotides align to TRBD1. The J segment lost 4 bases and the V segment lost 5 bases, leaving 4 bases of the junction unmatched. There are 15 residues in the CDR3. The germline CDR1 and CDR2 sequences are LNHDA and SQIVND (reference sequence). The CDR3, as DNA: TGTGCCAGTAGTCCTCGACAGGGGTATAATTCACCCCTCCACTTT. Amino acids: CASSPRQGYNSPLHF.

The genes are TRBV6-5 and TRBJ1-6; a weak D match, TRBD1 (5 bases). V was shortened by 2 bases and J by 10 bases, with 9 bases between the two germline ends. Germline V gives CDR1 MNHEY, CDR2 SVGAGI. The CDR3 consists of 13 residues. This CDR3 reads CASSYDRGSPLHF. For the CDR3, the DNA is TGTGCCAGCAGTTACGATAGGGGATCACCCCTCCACTTT.

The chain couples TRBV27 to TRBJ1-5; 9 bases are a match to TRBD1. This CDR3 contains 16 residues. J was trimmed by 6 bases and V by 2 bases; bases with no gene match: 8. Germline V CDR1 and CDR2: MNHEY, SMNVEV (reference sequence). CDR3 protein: CASSLRGQGPPQPQHF. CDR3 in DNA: TGTGCCAGCAGTTTAAGGGGACAGGGTCCCCCTCAGCCCCAGCATTTT.

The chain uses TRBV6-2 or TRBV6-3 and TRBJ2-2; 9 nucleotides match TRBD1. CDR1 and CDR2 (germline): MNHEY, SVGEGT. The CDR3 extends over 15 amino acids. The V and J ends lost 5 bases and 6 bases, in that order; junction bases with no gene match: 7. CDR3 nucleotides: TGTGCCAGCAGTCGCCTAGGGACAGGGTCCGGGGAGCTGTTTTTT. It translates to CASSRLGTGSGELFF.

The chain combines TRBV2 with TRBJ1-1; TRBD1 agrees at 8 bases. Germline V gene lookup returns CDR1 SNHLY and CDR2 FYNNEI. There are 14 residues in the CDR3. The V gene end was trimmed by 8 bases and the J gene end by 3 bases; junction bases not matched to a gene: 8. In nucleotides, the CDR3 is TGTGCCAGCGTAGGACAGGGAATGTACACTGAAGCTTTCTTT. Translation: CASVGQGMYTEAFF.

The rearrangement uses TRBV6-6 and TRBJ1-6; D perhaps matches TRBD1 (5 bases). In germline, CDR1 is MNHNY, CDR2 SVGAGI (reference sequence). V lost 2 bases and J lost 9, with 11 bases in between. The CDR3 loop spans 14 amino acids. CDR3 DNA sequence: TGTGCCAGCAGTTACCCCCGCGGGGGTTCACCCCTCCACTTT. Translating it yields CASSYPRGGSPLHF.

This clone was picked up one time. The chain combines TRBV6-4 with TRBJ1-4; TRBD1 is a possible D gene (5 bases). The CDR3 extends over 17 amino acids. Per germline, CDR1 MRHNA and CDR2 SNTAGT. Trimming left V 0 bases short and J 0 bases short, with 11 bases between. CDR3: CASSDSSRVPTNEKLFF. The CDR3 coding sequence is TGTGCCAGCAGTGACTCGTCCAGGGTCCCAACTAATGAAAAACTGTTTTTT.

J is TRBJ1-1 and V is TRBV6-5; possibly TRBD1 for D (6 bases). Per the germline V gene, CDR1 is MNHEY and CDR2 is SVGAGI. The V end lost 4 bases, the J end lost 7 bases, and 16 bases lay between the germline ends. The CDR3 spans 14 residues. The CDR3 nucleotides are TGTGCCAGCAGTTCACTCGGGGGGCAAGATGAAGCTTTCTTT. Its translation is CASSSLGGQDEAFF.

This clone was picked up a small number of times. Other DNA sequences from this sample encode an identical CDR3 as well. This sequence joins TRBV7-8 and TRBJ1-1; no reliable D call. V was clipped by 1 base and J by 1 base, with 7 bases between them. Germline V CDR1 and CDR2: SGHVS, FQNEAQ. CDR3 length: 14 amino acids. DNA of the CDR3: TGTGCCAGCAGCTTAGTTGGGAGGAACACTGAAGCTTTCTTT. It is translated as CASSLVGRNTEAFF.